Reported below is one T cell receptor beta chain. The data were taken from a study of PD-1 blockade in classical Hodgkin lymphoma. Exposure to brentuximab vedotin varied, and each patient had relapsed following autologous stem cell transplantation. Produced via immunoSEQ multiplex PCR; TCRdb's table is partial and in-frame only. The repertoire holds about 97,000 clones, with roughly 89% as singletons. Per the germline V gene, CDR1 is LNHDA and CDR2 is SQIVND (reference sequence). This CDR3 contains 16 residues. V lost 1 base to trimming and J lost 0 bases; unmatched junction nucleotides: 3. This clonotype originated in a human donor with classical Hodgkin lymphoma. Sample: peripheral blood mononuclear cells (PBMCs), taken before the second cycle of nivolumab. The gene calls are TRBV19 and TRBJ2-1, with 7 bases aligning to TRBD1. The CDR3 nucleotides read TGTGCCAGTAGTATAGTGTCAGGGGGCTCCTACAATGAGCAGTTCTTC. Protein sequence: CASSIVSGGSYNEQFF.